Listed below are T cell receptor beta chains from one sample, sequenced in a study of shared T cell receptors in the human thymus. Clones were sequenced by immunoSEQ multiplex PCR, and TCRdb holds only the in-frame ones, with some missing. Counted here are approximately 660,000 clones, roughly 90% occurring once; the ten biggest clones make up about 0.01%. This same sample was also taken into another study, of human thymus T cells.

Sequences were obtained from thymocytes. Source of these receptors: a boy younger than two with a congenital heart defect. Each CDR3 is given with its conserved first and last residue. D genes are given only for firm matches. Rows may omit the clone size; those that give it use once, few, many or a size class.

V gene: TRBV14
D gene: TRBD1
clone size: NA
J gene: TRBJ2-7
CDR3 DNA: TGTGCCAGCAGCCCCCTGACAGGGCTAGCCTACGAGCAGTACTTC
CDR3 protein: CASSPLTGLAYEQYF

V gene: TRBV27
D gene: TRBD1
clone size: NA
J gene: TRBJ2-7
CDR3 DNA: TGTGCCAGCAGCCCAACGGACAGGGGCTACGAGCAGTACTTC
CDR3 protein: CASSPTDRGYEQYF

V gene: TRBV6-1
D gene: TRBD2
clone size: NA
J gene: TRBJ2-2
CDR3 DNA: TGTGCCAGCAGTGAGCGGACTAGCGGGACAACCGGGGAGCTGTTTTTT
CDR3 protein: CASSERTSGTTGELFF

V gene: TRBV28
D gene: NA
clone size: NA
J gene: TRBJ2-5
CDR3 DNA: TGTGCCAGCAGTCCACTCGGACAGAGGGAGACCCAGTACTTC
CDR3 protein: CASSPLGQRETQYF

V gene: TRBV19
D gene: NA
clone size: NA
J gene: TRBJ1-2
CDR3 DNA: TGTGCCAGTAGTATCAAGGCCAGGGGACGACCTAACTATGGCTACACCTTC
CDR3 protein: CASSIKARGRPNYGYTF

V gene: TRBV18
D gene: NA
clone size: NA
J gene: TRBJ2-7
CDR3 DNA: TGTGCCAGCTCACCAAAGTGGGTAGCCCCCCAGGGGCAGTACTTC
CDR3 protein: CASSPKWVAPQGQYF

V gene: TRBV13
D gene: NA
clone size: once
J gene: TRBJ1-3
CDR3 DNA: TGTGCCAGCAGCTTAATGGGACACTCTGGAAACACCATATATTTT
CDR3 protein: CASSLMGHSGNTIYF

V gene: TRBV11-3
D gene: NA
clone size: once
J gene: TRBJ2-1
CDR3 DNA: TGTGCCAGCAGCTCGCAACGGCGGACCAGGGGCAATGAGCAGTTCTTC
CDR3 protein: CASSSQRRTRGNEQFF

V gene: TRBV9
D gene: NA
clone size: NA
J gene: TRBJ2-2
CDR3 DNA: TGTGCCAGCAGCGTAGACTCCGGGGAGCTGTTTTTT
CDR3 protein: CASSVDSGELFF

V gene: TRBV7-9
D gene: NA
clone size: NA
J gene: TRBJ1-1
CDR3 DNA: TGTGCCAGCAGCTTAGGGGGGCTGAACACTGAAGCTTTCTTT
CDR3 protein: CASSLGGLNTEAFF

V gene: TRBV27
D gene: TRBD2
clone size: NA
J gene: TRBJ2-1
CDR3 DNA: TGTGCCAGCGGACTAGCGAGGGACAATGAGCAGTTCTTC
CDR3 protein: CASGLARDNEQFF

V gene: TRBV19
D gene: TRBD1
clone size: NA
J gene: TRBJ1-5
CDR3 DNA: TGTGCCAGTAGTCCTCAGGGGGCCCAACCTCCCAATCAGCCCCAGCATTTT
CDR3 protein: CASSPQGAQPPNQPQHF

V gene: TRBV27
D gene: TRBD2
clone size: NA
J gene: TRBJ2-7
CDR3 DNA: TGTGCCAGCAGTTTTGGCGGGAGCGGCGAGCAGTACTTC
CDR3 protein: CASSFGGSGEQYF

V gene: TRBV4-1
D gene: NA
clone size: NA
J gene: TRBJ2-3
CDR3 DNA: TGCGCCAGCAGCCAAGATCCCGGGGGTGGGCCCACAGATACGCAGTATTTT
CDR3 protein: CASSQDPGGGPTDTQYF

V gene: TRBV7-6
D gene: TRBD1
clone size: NA
J gene: TRBJ1-5
CDR3 DNA: TGTGCCAGCAGCAGGGGGCTCAATCAGCCCCAGCATTTT
CDR3 protein: CASSRGLNQPQHF

V gene: TRBV28
D gene: TRBD1
clone size: NA
J gene: TRBJ2-7
CDR3 DNA: TGTGCCAGCAGTAAGACAGGGGAGGACGGGAACGAGCAGTACTTC
CDR3 protein: CASSKTGEDGNEQYF

V gene: TRBV6-5
D gene: TRBD2
clone size: NA
J gene: TRBJ2-5
CDR3 DNA: TGTGCCAGCAGTTACTCCACCGGGACTAGCTCGACCCAGTACTTC
CDR3 protein: CASSYSTGTSSTQYF

V gene: TRBV5-5
D gene: NA
clone size: NA
J gene: TRBJ1-5
CDR3 DNA: TGTGCCAGCAGCCCCGGACAAGTTAGCAATCAGCCCCAGCATTTT
CDR3 protein: CASSPGQVSNQPQHF

V gene: TRBV2
D gene: TRBD2
clone size: NA
J gene: TRBJ2-1
CDR3 DNA: TGTGCCAGCAATAGAGCGGGACTAGCGGGATGGAATGAGCAGTTCTTC
CDR3 protein: CASNRAGLAGWNEQFF

V gene: TRBV15
D gene: NA
clone size: NA
J gene: TRBJ2-5
CDR3 DNA: TGTGCCACCAGCAGAAAACAGGGGGAGGGGGAGACCCAGTACTTC
CDR3 protein: CATSRKQGEGETQYF

V gene: TRBV15
D gene: TRBD2
clone size: NA
J gene: TRBJ2-3
CDR3 DNA: TGTGCCACCAGCAGAGATGGTAGCGGGAGGCGGAGCACAGATACGCAGTATTTT
CDR3 protein: CATSRDGSGRRSTDTQYF

V gene: TRBV7-9
D gene: NA
clone size: NA
J gene: TRBJ2-7
CDR3 DNA: TGTGCCAGCAGCTTAAGCCTTGCCGAGCAGTACTTC
CDR3 protein: CASSLSLAEQYF

V gene: TRBV9
D gene: TRBD1
clone size: NA
J gene: TRBJ1-1
CDR3 DNA: TGTGCCAGCAGCGCCTTTAGAGGGGACAGCCCCATGAACACTGAAGCTTTCTTT
CDR3 protein: CASSAFRGDSPMNTEAFF

V gene: TRBV29-1
D gene: NA
clone size: NA
J gene: TRBJ2-5
CDR3 DNA: TGCAGCGTTGAAGATCCAGAAGCCCTGGGGGGACAAGAGACCCAGTACTTC
CDR3 protein: CSVEDPEALGGQETQYF

V gene: TRBV19
D gene: NA
clone size: NA
J gene: TRBJ1-3
CDR3 DNA: TGTGCCAGGATATTACGACTAACTACGTCTGGAAACACCATATATTTT
CDR3 protein: CARILRLTTSGNTIYF

V gene: TRBV7-9
D gene: TRBD1
clone size: NA
J gene: TRBJ1-2
CDR3 DNA: TGTGCCAGCAGCTCTGGGACAGGGGGCGCCTATAACTATGGCTACACCTTC
CDR3 protein: CASSSGTGGAYNYGYTF

V gene: TRBV27
D gene: TRBD2
clone size: NA
J gene: TRBJ2-3
CDR3 DNA: TGTGCCAGCAGCCCCGGGGGGGCCGGCACAGATACGCAGTATTTT
CDR3 protein: CASSPGGAGTDTQYF

V gene: TRBV18
D gene: TRBD1
clone size: NA
J gene: TRBJ1-2
CDR3 DNA: TGTGCCAGCTCACCCCTTTCTCCTCTAACGACAGGGAACTATGGCTACACCTTC
CDR3 protein: CASSPLSPLTTGNYGYTF

V gene: TRBV15
D gene: TRBD2
clone size: NA
J gene: TRBJ2-7
CDR3 DNA: TGTGCCACAGGCGGCACTAGCGGAGGCTACGAGCAGTACTTC
CDR3 protein: CATGGTSGGYEQYF

V gene: TRBV6-5
D gene: TRBD1
clone size: NA
J gene: TRBJ2-5
CDR3 DNA: TGTGCCAGCTACTCGGGCAGGGGGCGAAGGGAGACCCAGTACTTC
CDR3 protein: CASYSGRGRRETQYF

V gene: TRBV30
D gene: TRBD1
clone size: NA
J gene: TRBJ2-5
CDR3 DNA: TGTGCCTGGAGTTGTAAGGGTACAGGGGCCCAAGAGACCCAGTACTTC
CDR3 protein: CAWSCKGTGAQETQYF

V gene: TRBV27
D gene: NA
clone size: NA
J gene: TRBJ2-1
CDR3 DNA: TGTGCCAGCTCTTCACGGGAACCCGGAAGAAATGAGCAGTTCTTC
CDR3 protein: CASSSREPGRNEQFF

V gene: TRBV5-4
D gene: NA
clone size: few
J gene: TRBJ2-7
CDR3 DNA: TGTGCCAGCAGCGGCGCTCTAGCCTACGAGCAGTACTTC
CDR3 protein: CASSGALAYEQYF

V gene: TRBV15
D gene: TRBD1
clone size: NA
J gene: TRBJ1-5
CDR3 DNA: TGTGCCACCAGCAGAGATAGAGGGGGCAGAACCAATCAGCCCCAGCATTTT
CDR3 protein: CATSRDRGGRTNQPQHF

V gene: TRBV29-1
D gene: NA
clone size: NA
J gene: TRBJ1-4
CDR3 DNA: TGCAGCGTTGGAAGCGCAACTAATGAAAAACTGTTTTTT
CDR3 protein: CSVGSATNEKLFF